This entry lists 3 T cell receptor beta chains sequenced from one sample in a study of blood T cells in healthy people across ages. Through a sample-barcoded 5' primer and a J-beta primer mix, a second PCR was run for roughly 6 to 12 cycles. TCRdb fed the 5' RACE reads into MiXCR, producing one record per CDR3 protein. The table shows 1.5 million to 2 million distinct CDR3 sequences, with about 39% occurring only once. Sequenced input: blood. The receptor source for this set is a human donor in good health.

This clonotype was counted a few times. The CDR3 sequence: CSVDPGPGGYTF. The CDR3 DNA reads as TGCAGCGTTGATCCGGGGCCTGGTGGCTACACCTTC. The genes are TRBV29-1 and TRBJ1-2; TRBD1 might be the D (5 bases). Germline lookup yields CDR1 SQVTM and CDR2 ANQGSEA. Trimming shortened V by 3 bases and J by 7 bases, and 12 bases separated the two germline ends. This CDR3 is built from 12 residues.

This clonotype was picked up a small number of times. CDR3 sequence: CASSVNREQPQHF. DNA of the CDR3: TGTGCCAGCAGCGTTAACAGGGAACAGCCCCAGCATTTT. This chain links TRBV12-3 or TRBV12-4 with TRBJ1-5; a possible D gene is TRBD1 (6 bases). The CDR3 contains 13 residues. The ends were cut back, 6 bases at V and 7 bases at J, with 13 bases in the middle.

The CDR3, as DNA: TGTGCCAGCGGTACAGGGAGGGGCGAGGTCAGACGGAGCTCCTACGAGCAGTACTTC. Translation: CASGTGRGEVRRSSYEQYF. This chain connects TRBV5-5 to TRBJ2-7, with D perhaps matching TRBD2 (7 bases). The germline V and J ends were trimmed by 7 bases and 0 bases, with 29 bases remaining between them. The CDR3 runs 19 residues. Germline V gene sequence: CDR1 SGHKS, CDR2 YYEKEE (reference sequence).